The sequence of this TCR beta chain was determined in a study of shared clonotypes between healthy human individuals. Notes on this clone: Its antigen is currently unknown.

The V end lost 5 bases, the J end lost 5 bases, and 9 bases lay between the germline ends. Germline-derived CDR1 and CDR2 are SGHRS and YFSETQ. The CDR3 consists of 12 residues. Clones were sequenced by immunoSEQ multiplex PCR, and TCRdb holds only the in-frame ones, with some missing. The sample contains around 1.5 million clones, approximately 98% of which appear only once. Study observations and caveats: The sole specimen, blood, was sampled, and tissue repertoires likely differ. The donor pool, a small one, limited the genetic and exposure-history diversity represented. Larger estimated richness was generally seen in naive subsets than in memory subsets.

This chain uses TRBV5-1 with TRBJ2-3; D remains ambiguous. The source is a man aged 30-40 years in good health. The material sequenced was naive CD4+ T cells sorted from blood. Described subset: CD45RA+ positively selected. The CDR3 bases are TGCGCCAGCAGGGAAATGTTAGATACGCAGTATTTT. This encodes CASREMLDTQYF.